The clone carrying this TCR beta chain was counted only a few times. Antigen: not known. The sample is drawn from a study of molecular identifiers for immune sequencing clone quantification. Previously described methods and listed TCR primers were employed for the bulk TCR libraries. TCRdb recomputed calls from the PCR reads with MiXCR, one row per CDR3 protein. The sample gives about 630,000 distinct CDR3 sequences, less than 30% of which show up once; roughly 0.83% is in the top ten. Germline V lookup: CDR1 LNHNV, CDR2 YYDKDF (reference sequence). This CDR3 has 16 amino acids. Trimming took 2 bases from V and 4 from J; bases not matched to a gene: 8. Overall study results and limits: Clones above 20 RNA copies contained over 97% of effector molecules but under 1% of naive ones. Spiked Jurkat TCR RNA originating from one cell could reportedly be identified amid around 1 million naive cells. Highly expanded clone sizes could be underestimated by identical TCR molecules sharing a barcode.

V and J are TRBV15 and TRBJ2-5, with 9 bases lining up with TRBD2. The sample consisted of naive CD8+ T cells from blood, with Jurkat cell RNA spiked in. Subset given: FACS-sorted CD8+CD4-CCR7+CD45RA+ naive T cells. The sequence was obtained from a human donor in good health. Some libraries in this study had Jurkat cell RNA spiked in. CDR3 loop: CATSRIYSGSGETQYF. CDR3 coding DNA: TGTGCCACCAGCAGAATTTATAGCGGGAGTGGAGAGACCCAGTACTTC.